Following are 25 T cell receptor beta chains from one sample sequenced in a study of OX40 agonist ivuxolimab in advanced cancers. Data came from immunoSEQ multiplex PCR; TCRdb stores just in-frame clones and leaves some out. In the table there are about 82,000 clones, around 78% of which are singletons. The specimen was CD4+ or CD8+ T cells sorted from blood, collected in a trial of the OX40 agonist ivuxolimab. The origin of the receptors is an adult with an advanced solid tumor such as melanoma, head and neck, liver or kidney cancer.

This sequence joins TRBV7-2 and TRBJ2-7; D is possibly TRBD1 (5 bases). The V gene lost 1 base and the J gene lost 9 bases, with 16 bases spanning the gap. CDR3 length: 14 residues. The germline CDR1 and CDR2 sequences are SGHTA and FQGNSA. The CDR3 is CASSLVETNQGQYF. The CDR3 DNA is TGTGCCAGCAGCTTAGTAGAAACCAATCAGGGGCAGTACTTC. Complete variable domain (other parts from reference TRBV7-2 and TRBJ2-7): GAGVSQSPSNKVTEKGKDVELRCDPISGHTALYWYRQSLGQGLEFLIYFQGNSAPDKSGLPSDRFSAERTGGSVSTLTIQRTQQEDSAVYLCASSLVETNQGQYFGPGTRLTVT.

The chain combines TRBV10-3 with TRBJ2-1, with a possible D match to TRBD1 (6 bases). V was cut by 6 bases and J by 0 bases, with 12 bases left in between. CDR3 length: 15 residues. CDR1 is ENHRY, CDR2 SYGVKD, per germline. Written as DNA, the CDR3 is TGTGCCATCAGGAACACAGGGAGCTCCTACAATGAGCAGTTCTTC. It translates to CAIRNTGSSYNEQFF.

CDR3 nucleotide sequence: TGTGCCAGTAGTATGCCCTCCCGGGACAGAGTTACTGAAGCTTTCTTT. Protein: CASSMPSRDRVTEAFF. The genes are TRBV19 and TRBJ1-1, with 7 bases matching TRBD1. CDR1 is LNHDA and CDR2 is SQIVND in the germline V gene (reference sequence). V was clipped by 3 bases and J by 5 bases; unmatched bases: 12. The length of the CDR3 is 16 residues.

The chain combines TRBV6-5 with TRBJ2-3, with 8 nucleotides matching TRBD2. With V trimmed by 6 bases and J by 2 bases, 4 bases remained unmatched. Germline-derived CDR1 and CDR2 are MNHEY and SVGAGI. The length of the CDR3 is 14 residues. The CDR3 coding sequence is TGTGCCAGCAGCTTCGGGGGGGCCACAGATACGCAGTATTTT. Protein: CASSFGGATDTQYF.

V and J are TRBV4-2 and TRBJ2-1; the match to TRBD2 covers 9 bases. CDR3 length: 15 residues. CDR1 is LGHNA and CDR2 is YNFKEQ in the germline V gene. The J segment lost 9 bases and the V segment lost 6 bases, leaving 12 bases of the junction unmatched. As DNA, the CDR3 is TGTGCCAGCAGACCTCAGGGACTAGCCGAGGGTGAGCAGTTCTTC. Protein product: CASRPQGLAEGEQFF.

This clone was picked up a small number of times. The chain links TRBV4-1 to TRBJ2-1, with D tentatively TRBD2 (6 bases). This CDR3 has 16 amino acids. The germline V gene encodes CDR1 MGHRA and CDR2 YSYEKL. The ends were cut back, 4 bases at V and 0 bases at J, with 13 bases in the middle. The CDR3 is CASSPGVQSSYNEQFF. The CDR3 coding sequence is TGCGCCAGCAGCCCGGGGGTACAGAGCTCCTACAATGAGCAGTTCTTC.

This chain joins TRBV6-1 and TRBJ2-7, with 8 bases that match TRBD1. Germline CDR1 and CDR2: MNHNS and SASEGT. This CDR3 has 15 amino acids. With 3 bases clipped from V and 7 bases from J, the junction kept 11 bases outside the gene matches. CDR3 in amino acids: CASSDWTGSRREQYF. The CDR3 DNA reads as TGTGCCAGCAGTGACTGGACAGGGTCGCGGAGGGAGCAGTACTTC.

In its sample, this clone was seen a few times. This chain links TRBV30 with TRBJ1-5; D unresolved. The CDR3 is made up of 13 amino acids. V was shortened by 5 bases and J by 3 bases, with 11 bases between the two germline ends. CDR1 is GTSNPN, CDR2 SVGIG, per germline (reference sequence). This CDR3 reads CAWGPGYNQPQHF. Here the CDR3 DNA reads TGTGCCTGGGGCCCGGGCTACAATCAGCCCCAGCATTTT.

The gene calls are TRBV6-5 and TRBJ1-2; 8 bases agree with TRBD1. Germline CDR1 is MNHEY and CDR2 is SVGAGI. The CDR3 is made up of 12 amino acids. V dropped 5 bases and J dropped 6; count of bases not matched to a gene: 2. In DNA form, the CDR3 reads TGTGCCAGCAGTAAACAGGGGGATGGCTACACCTTC. This gives the protein CASSKQGDGYTF.

The chain combines TRBV5-1 with TRBJ2-3; D remains unclear. The CDR3 spans 14 residues. Between the trimmed V and J ends, which lost 4 bases and 0 bases, there was a span of 9 bases. In germline, CDR1 is SGHRS, CDR2 YFSETQ. The CDR3 nucleotides read TGCGCCAGCAGCACAATGGACAGCACAGATACGCAGTATTTT. It is translated as CASSTMDSTDTQYF.

J is TRBJ1-5 and V is TRBV2, with unresolved D. The CDR3 length is 13 residues. Between the trimmed V and J ends, which lost 8 bases and 2 bases, there was a span of 10 bases. Germline lookup yields CDR1 SNHLY and CDR2 FYNNEI. In DNA, the CDR3 is TGTGCCAGCGGGGATACAGGCAATCAGCCCCAGCATTTT. Residues: CASGDTGNQPQHF. The variable domain in full, with the rest retrieved from reference TRBV2 and TRBJ1-5, is EPEVTQTPSHQVTQMGQEVILRCVPISNHLYFYWYRQILGQKVEFLVSFYNNEISEKSEIFDDQFSVERPDGSNFTLKIRSTKLEDSAMYFCASGDTGNQPQHFGDGTRLSIL.

The CDR3 reads CASSLILGSDTQYF. In nucleotides, the CDR3 is TGTGCCAGCAGCCTCATCCTAGGGTCAGATACGCAGTATTTT. This chain connects TRBV5-5 to TRBJ2-3; D is undetermined. The CDR3 is made up of 14 amino acids. Germline CDR1 and CDR2: SGHKS and YYEKEE (reference sequence). The V and J ends lost 4 bases and 4 bases respectively, with 13 bases between them.

The gene calls are TRBV4-3 and TRBJ1-5; the D is unclear. In germline, CDR1 is LGHNA, CDR2 YSLEER. V gave up 0 bases and J gave up 4 bases, with 10 bases separating them. This CDR3 contains 15 residues. CDR3 sequence: CASSQDSQVNQPQHF. The CDR3 nucleotides are TGCGCCAGCAGCCAAGATAGCCAGGTGAATCAGCCCCAGCATTTT.

This clone was observed a handful of times. The gene calls are TRBV7-2 and TRBJ1-2; D call uncertain. The CDR3 has 13 residues. CDR1 and CDR2 (germline): SGHTA, FQGNSA. V was pared by 2 bases and J by 8 bases, with 12 bases between. The CDR3 is CASSLIPEGGYTF. CDR3 DNA: TGTGCCAGCAGCTTAATCCCCGAAGGGGGCTACACCTTC. The full variable domain, with the rest looked up from reference TRBV7-2 and TRBJ1-2, is GAGVSQSPSNKVTEKGKDVELRCDPISGHTALYWYRQSLGQGLEFLIYFQGNSAPDKSGLPSDRFSAERTGGSVSTLTIQRTQQEDSAVYLCASSLIPEGGYTFGSGTRLTVV.

The V gene is TRBV2, the J gene TRBJ1-5, with D possibly matching TRBD1 (5 bases). Germline CDR1 reads SNHLY; CDR2 reads FYNNEI. This CDR3 is 16 amino acids long. Trimming removed 8 bases from V and 4 bases from J, with 21 bases in between. The CDR3 nucleotides are TGTGCCAGCTGGATCGGGAGGCAGGGCCCAAATCAGCCCCAGCATTTT. It codes for CASWIGRQGPNQPQHF.

The chain couples TRBV14 to TRBJ1-2; D remains unclear. CDR1 is SGHDN, CDR2 FVKESK, per germline. V lost 5 bases to trimming and J lost 1 base, with 5 bases between them. This CDR3 has 12 residues. Here the CDR3 DNA reads TGTGCCAGCAGCGCTAATAACTATGGCTACACCTTC. Its translation: CASSANNYGYTF.

This sequence joins TRBV21-1 and TRBJ1-3. TRBV21-1 constitutes a pseudogene. The CDR3 has 17 residues. The CDR3 is CASSKALGGGSGNTIYF. CDR3 nucleotide sequence: TGTGCCAGCAGCAAAGCGCTCGGTGGAGGCTCTGGAAACACCATATATTTT.

In the case of this clone: One end of the junction is discordant with germline, which a read error may explain. The same CDR3 also results from other DNA sequences found in this sample. The chain is built from TRBV5-1 and TRBJ2-5, with D possibly TRBD2 on 5 matching bases. The length of the CDR3 is 14 residues. Germline V CDR1 and CDR2: SGHRS, YFSETQ. The CDR3: CASSGPGPLRTQYF. The CDR3 DNA is TGCGCTAGCAGCGGTCCGGGCCCCCTGAGGACCCAGTACTTC. The full variable domain, completed using reference TRBV5-1 and TRBJ2-5, is KAGVTQTPRYLIKTRGQQVTLSCSPISGHRSVSWYQQTPGQGLQFLFEYFSETQRNKGNFPGRFSGRQFSNSRSEMNVSTLELGDSALYLCASSGPGPLRTQYFGPGTRLLVL.

The chain couples TRBV1 to TRBJ2-3; the D call TRBD2 from the table was never checked on the DNA. TRBV1 is a recognized pseudogene. The length of the CDR3 is 14 residues. The chain's CDR3 is CTSSQDHYGGEDRF. CDR3 in DNA: TGCACCAGCAGCCAAGATCATTATGGAGGGGAAGACCGGTTT.

The gene calls are TRBV30 and TRBJ1-2; no definite D call. Looked up from germline, CDR1 is GTSNPN and CDR2 is SVGIG (reference sequence). The V end was cut by 4 bases, the J end by 4 bases, with 13 bases between. CDR3 size: 13 residues. The CDR3 DNA is TGTGCCTGGACTCTCCAGGCTGGCTATGGCTACACCTTC. Its protein product is CAWTLQAGYGYTF.

This chain uses TRBV5-4 with TRBJ2-4; the match to TRBD1 covers 10 bases. Per germline, CDR1 SGHNT and CDR2 YYREEE (reference sequence). The junction had 7 bases not matched to a gene; V was cut back by 7 bases and J by 0 bases. There are 16 residues in the CDR3. The CDR3 protein is CASGPGQGVAKNIQYF. DNA of the CDR3: TGTGCCAGCGGACCAGGACAGGGGGTAGCCAAAAACATTCAGTACTTC.

V and J are TRBV6-5 and TRBJ1-2, with D perhaps matching TRBD1 (5 bases). The CDR3 spans 15 residues. Germline values: CDR1 MNHEY, CDR2 SVGAGI. Trimming took off 0 bases at V and 4 bases at J, with 12 bases between the two ends. CDR3 DNA sequence: TGTGCCAGCAGTTACTCCGGGGGAGGGTTCTATGGCTACACCTTC. Its protein product is CASSYSGGGFYGYTF.

The chain links TRBV7-2 to TRBJ2-7; the D gene is possibly TRBD1 (6 bases). The CDR3 has 18 residues. Germline CDR1 SGHTA, CDR2 FQGNSA. Trimming removed 6 bases at V and 2 bases at J, with 26 bases between. CDR3 sequence (DNA): TGTGCCAGCAGTAGGGGGAAGGGACGCCACCTCAAGACCTACGAGCAGTACTTC. Translated, it gives CASSRGKGRHLKTYEQYF.

This chain connects TRBV2 to TRBJ1-4; a weak D match, TRBD1 (6 bases). Trimming cost V 1 base and J 9 bases, with 18 bases left between them. Germline lookup yields CDR1 SNHLY and CDR2 FYNNEI. CDR3 length: 16 amino acids. The CDR3 loop is CASSEEGTTGLKKLFF. The CDR3 bases are TGTGCCAGCAGTGAAGAGGGAACGACAGGTCTCAAAAAACTGTTTTTT.

This clone was detected once. The chain combines TRBV5-1 with TRBJ2-2; TRBD1 matches at 8 bases. J lost 7 bases, V lost 4 bases, and 6 bases had no gene match. Per the germline V gene, CDR1 is SGHRS and CDR2 is YFSETQ. The CDR3 is made up of 14 amino acids. This CDR3 reads CASSIDRGDGELFF. The CDR3 DNA follows: TGCGCCAGCAGCATCGACAGGGGCGACGGGGAGCTGTTTTTT.